Below, one T cell receptor beta chain is given with its context. This record comes from a study of cytomegalovirus exposure and HLA in healthy donors. This CDR3 is 19 amino acids long. V was pared by 8 bases and J by 0 bases, with 17 bases of the junction left unmatched. Germline V gene sequence: CDR1 MDHEN, CDR2 SYDVKM. The PCR used 60 Vbeta and 13 Jbeta primers. Generated by immunoSEQ multiplex PCR, the TCRdb table keeps only in-frame clones and is missing some. There are around 140,000 clones in the sample; 75% to 85% occur only once, and 2% to 3% lies in the top ten. The specimen sequenced was PBMCs. The receptor was isolated from a woman aged 18 to 35 in good health and CMV-seropositive. This rearrangement joins TRBV28 to TRBJ1-1, with 11 bases that match TRBD1. The CDR3 DNA follows: TGTGCCAGCCGTACTAGCCCCGGGACAGGGGGTTTTATGAACACTGAAGCTTTCTTT. It is translated as CASRTSPGTGGFMNTEAFF.